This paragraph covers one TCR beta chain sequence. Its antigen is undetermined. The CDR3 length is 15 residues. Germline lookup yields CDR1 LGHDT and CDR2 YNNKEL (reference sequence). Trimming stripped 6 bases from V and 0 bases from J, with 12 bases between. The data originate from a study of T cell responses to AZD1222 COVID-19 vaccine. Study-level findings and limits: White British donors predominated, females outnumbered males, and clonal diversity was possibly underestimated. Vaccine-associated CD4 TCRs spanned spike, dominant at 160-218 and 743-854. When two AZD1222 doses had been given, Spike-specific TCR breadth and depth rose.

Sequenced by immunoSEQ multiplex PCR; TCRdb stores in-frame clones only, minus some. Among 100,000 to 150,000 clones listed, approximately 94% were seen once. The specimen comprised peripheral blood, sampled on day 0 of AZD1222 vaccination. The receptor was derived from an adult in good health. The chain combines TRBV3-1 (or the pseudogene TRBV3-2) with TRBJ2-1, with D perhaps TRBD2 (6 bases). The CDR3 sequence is CASRGAGSSYNEQFF. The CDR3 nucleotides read TGTGCCAGCAGAGGGGCCGGGAGCTCCTACAATGAGCAGTTCTTC.